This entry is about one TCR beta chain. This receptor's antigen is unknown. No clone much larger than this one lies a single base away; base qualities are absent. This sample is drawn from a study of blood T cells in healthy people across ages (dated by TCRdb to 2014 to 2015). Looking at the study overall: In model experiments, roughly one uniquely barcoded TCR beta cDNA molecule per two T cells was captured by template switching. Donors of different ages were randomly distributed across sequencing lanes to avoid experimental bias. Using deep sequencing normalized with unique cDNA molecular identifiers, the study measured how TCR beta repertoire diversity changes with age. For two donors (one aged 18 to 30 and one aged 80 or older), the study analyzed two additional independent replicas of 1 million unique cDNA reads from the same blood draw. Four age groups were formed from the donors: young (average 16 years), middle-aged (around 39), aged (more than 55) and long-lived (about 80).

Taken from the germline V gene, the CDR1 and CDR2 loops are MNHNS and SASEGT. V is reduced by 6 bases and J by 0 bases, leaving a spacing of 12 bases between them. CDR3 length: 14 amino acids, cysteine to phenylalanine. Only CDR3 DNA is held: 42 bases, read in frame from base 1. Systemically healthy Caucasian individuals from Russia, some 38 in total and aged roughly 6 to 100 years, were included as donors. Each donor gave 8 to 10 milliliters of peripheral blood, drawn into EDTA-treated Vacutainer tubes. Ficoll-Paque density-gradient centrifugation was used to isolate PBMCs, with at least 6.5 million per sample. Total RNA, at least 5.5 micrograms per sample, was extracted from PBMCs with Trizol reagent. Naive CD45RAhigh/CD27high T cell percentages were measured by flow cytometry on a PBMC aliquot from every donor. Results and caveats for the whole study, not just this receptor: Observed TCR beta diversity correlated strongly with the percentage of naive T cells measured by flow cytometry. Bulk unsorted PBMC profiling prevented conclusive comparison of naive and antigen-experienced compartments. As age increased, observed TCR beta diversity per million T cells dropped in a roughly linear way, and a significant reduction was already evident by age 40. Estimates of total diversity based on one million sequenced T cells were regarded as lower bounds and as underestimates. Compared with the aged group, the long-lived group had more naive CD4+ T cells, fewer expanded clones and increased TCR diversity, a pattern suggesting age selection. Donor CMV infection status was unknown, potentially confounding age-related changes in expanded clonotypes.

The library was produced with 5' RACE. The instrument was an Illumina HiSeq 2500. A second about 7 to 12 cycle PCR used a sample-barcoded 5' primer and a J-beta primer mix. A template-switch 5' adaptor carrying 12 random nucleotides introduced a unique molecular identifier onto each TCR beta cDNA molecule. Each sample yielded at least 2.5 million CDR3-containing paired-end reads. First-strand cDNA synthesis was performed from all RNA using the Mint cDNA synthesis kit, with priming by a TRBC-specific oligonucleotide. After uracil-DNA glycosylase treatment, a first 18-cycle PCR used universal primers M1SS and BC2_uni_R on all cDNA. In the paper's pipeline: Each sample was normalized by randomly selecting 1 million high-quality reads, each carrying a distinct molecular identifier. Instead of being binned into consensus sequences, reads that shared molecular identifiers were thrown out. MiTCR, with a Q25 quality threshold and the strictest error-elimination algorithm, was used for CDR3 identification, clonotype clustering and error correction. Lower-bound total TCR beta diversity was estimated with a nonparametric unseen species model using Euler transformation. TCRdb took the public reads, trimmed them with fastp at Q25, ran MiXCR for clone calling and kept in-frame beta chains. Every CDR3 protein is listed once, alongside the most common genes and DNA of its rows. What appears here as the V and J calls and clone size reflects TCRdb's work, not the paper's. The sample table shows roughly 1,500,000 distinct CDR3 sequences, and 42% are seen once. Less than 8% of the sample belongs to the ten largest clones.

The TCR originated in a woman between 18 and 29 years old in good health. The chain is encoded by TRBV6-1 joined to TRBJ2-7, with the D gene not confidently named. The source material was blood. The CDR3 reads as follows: CASSETVSSYEQYF. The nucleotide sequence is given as TGTGCCAGCAGCGAGACGGTCAGCTCCTACGAGCAGTACTTC.